The T cell receptor beta chain described here comes from a study of T cells in Graves' hyperthyroidism and ophthalmopathy. Comments on this clonotype: The target antigen is unknown.

Study findings and constraints: Most expanded thyroid clonotypes above 0.001 recurred in blood.

V was clipped by 3 bases and J by 4 bases; unmatched bases: 4. The germline gives CDR1 DFQATT, CDR2 SNEGSKA (reference sequence). The CDR3 loop spans 14 amino acids. Investigators excluded patients with uncontrolled infection, other autoimmune disease, pregnancy or lactation. Clinical symptoms, serum thyroxine, TRAb, thyroid ultrasound and orbital computed tomography established diagnosis. Amplified TCR beta CDR3 regions derived from RNA transcripts. Primed by the HTBI set, a first-round RT-PCR was run on the TCR CDR3. TCRdb analysed the multiplex PCR reads with MiXCR anew, one entry per CDR3 protein. The sample has about 540,000 distinct CDR3 sequences; 46% are singletons.

The V and J genes are TRBV20-1 and TRBJ2-2; 8 bases fit TRBD2. Sequencing used peripheral blood or thyroid tissue (not recorded which). The source of this sequence is a woman younger than 30 with Graves' hyperthyroidism. The CDR3 DNA reads as TGCAGTGCTAGCGGGGGGGGCGTCACCGGGGAGCTGTTTTTT. Its translation: CSASGGGVTGELFF.